The 3 T cell receptor beta chains given below trace back to one sample, sequenced in a study of blood T cell repertoires in COVID-19 (dated by TCRdb to the early 2020s). Libraries were prepared through the immunoSEQ multiplex PCR assay. TCRdb limited this immuneACCESS table to in-frame rearrangements with V and J called. A share of clones is missing; checked studies link under half to unresolved V genes, and the rest is unexplained. This sample is represented by roughly 120,000 clones; nearly 90% of them were singletons. The ten largest clones capture around 4.4% of the sample. Sequencing was carried out using peripheral blood. The source of these receptors is a human donor in a cohort sampled during active COVID-19.

V gene TRBV10-2 combines with J gene TRBJ2-7, with D possibly matching TRBD1 (5 bases). CDR3 length equals 14 residues. The V and J ends lost 0 bases and 3 bases respectively, with 9 bases between them. The germline V gene encodes CDR1 WSHSY and CDR2 SAAADI. CDR3 sequence reads: CASSESDRNYEQYF. CDR3 nucleotides: TGCGCCAGCAGTGAGTCTGACAGAAACTACGAGCAGTACTTC.

The chain couples TRBV28 to TRBJ1-5, with 8 bases matching TRBD1. The CDR3 runs to 15 residues. J gave up 7 bases and V 6 bases, and 11 bases lay outside the gene matches. The germline V gene has CDR1 MDHEN and CDR2 SYDVKM. CDR3 protein: CASSSQGGRGQPQHF. In nucleotides, the CDR3 is TGTGCCAGCAGCTCACAGGGGGGAAGGGGACAGCCCCAGCATTTT.

This clone was detected once. The rearrangement uses TRBV7-8 and TRBJ2-3, with D maybe TRBD1 (5 bases). Germline V CDR1 and CDR2: SGHVS, FQNEAQ. There are 15 residues in the CDR3. V gave up 1 base and J gave up 1 base, with 9 bases separating them. The CDR3: CASSLDRIRTDTQYF. CDR3 nucleotide sequence: TGTGCCAGCAGCTTAGACAGGATCCGCACAGATACGCAGTATTTT.